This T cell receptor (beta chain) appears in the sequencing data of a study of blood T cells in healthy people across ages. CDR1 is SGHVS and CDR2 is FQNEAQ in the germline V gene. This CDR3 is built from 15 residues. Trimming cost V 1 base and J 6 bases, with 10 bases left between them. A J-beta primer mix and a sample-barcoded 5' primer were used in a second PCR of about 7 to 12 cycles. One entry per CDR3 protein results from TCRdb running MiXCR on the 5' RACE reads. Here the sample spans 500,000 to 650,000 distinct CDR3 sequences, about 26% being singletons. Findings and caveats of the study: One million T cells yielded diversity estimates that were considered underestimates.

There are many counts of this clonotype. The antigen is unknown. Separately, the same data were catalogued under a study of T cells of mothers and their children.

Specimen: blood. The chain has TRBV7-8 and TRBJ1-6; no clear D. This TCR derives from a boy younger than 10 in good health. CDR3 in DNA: TGTGCCAGCAGCTTAGGGGCCAGACCTAATTCACCCCTCCACTTT. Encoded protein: CASSLGARPNSPLHF.